The 14 T cell receptor beta chains below all came from one sample that was sequenced in a study of CXCR3-negative and CXCR3-positive naive CD8 T cells (dated by TCRdb to the late 2010s). Study-level results and caveats: TRB CDR3s from CXCR3-positive naive cells showed higher hydrophobicity (lower Kidera factor 4), lower energy, and higher strength and volume indices than CXCR3-negative naive cells.

No antigens are known for them. Sequencing took place on a NextSeq 550. The Human TCR Profiling Kit (MiLaboratory) was used to make UMI-labeled 5' RACE TRB cDNA libraries. TCRdb reprocessed the reads and lists each CDR3 protein sequence as a single entry, with no DNA. The table for this sample lists some 140,000 distinct CDR3 sequences. The ten largest make up just under 0.5% of the sample. The sample comprised naive CXCR3+ CD8+ T cells from blood. The cell subset or site label here, explained by the study, means: CD45RO-CCR7+CD27+CD95- naive CD8+ T cells expressing CXCR3 (TNR3+). These receptors were taken from a human donor in good health. Some clones in this sample may be carry-over from other donors' samples.

The chain carries TRBV28 and TRBJ1-3; with no DNA, the TCRdb D assignment of TRBD1 cannot be verified. This CDR3 contains 15 residues. Germline V gene lookup returns CDR1 MDHEN and CDR2 SYDVKM. Here the CDR3 reads CASIPHRDREKAIYF.

V is TRBV13 and J is TRBJ2-3; absent DNA, TCRdb's TRBD2 call cannot be checked. CDR3 length equals 15 residues. CDR1 and CDR2 (germline): PRHDT, FYEKMQ (reference sequence). The CDR3 sequence: CASSGRSLGELAQYF.

This chain connects TRBV20-1 to TRBJ2-7; absent DNA, TCRdb's TRBD1 call cannot be checked. The CDR3 contains 13 residues. In germline, CDR1 is DFQATT, CDR2 SNEGSKA (reference sequence). CDR3 sequence: CSAALGSSYEQYF.

The rearrangement uses TRBV4-1 and TRBJ2-1; TCRdb returns TRBD1, unconfirmable since there is no DNA. CDR3 length equals 16 residues. Germline CDR1 and CDR2: MGHRA and YSYEKL. The CDR3 loop is CASSQAGGITGNEQFF.

This chain uses TRBV9 with TRBJ2-5; TCRdb's D call of TRBD1 is untestable without DNA. The CDR3 runs to 12 residues. Germline values: CDR1 SGDLS, CDR2 YYNGEE. The CDR3 sequence: CASSVRGGTQYF.

This CDR3 reads CSVVGQGGPNEQFF. V gene TRBV29-1 combines with J gene TRBJ2-1; TCRdb selects TRBD1, and the lack of DNA leaves this call unchecked. The CDR3 has 14 amino acids. Germline-derived CDR1 and CDR2 are SQVTM and ANQGSEA.

This rearrangement joins TRBV11-3 to TRBJ2-3; the D call from TCRdb, TRBD1, cannot be confirmed without DNA. The CDR3 totals 16 residues. CDR1 and CDR2 from the germline V gene are SGHNT and YENEEA. The CDR3 spells CASSLAGEGATDTQYF.

This rearrangement joins TRBV6-6 to TRBJ2-1. Germline CDR1 reads MNHNY; CDR2 reads SVGAGI (reference sequence). The CDR3 extends over 11 amino acids. This CDR3 reads CASSSHNEQFF.

The chain links TRBV6-6 to TRBJ2-2; TCRdb outputs TRBD2, but without DNA this stays unchecked. Germline CDR1 reads MNHNY; CDR2 reads SVGAGI (reference sequence). The CDR3 consists of 20 residues. CDR3 protein: CASSYSSWGAGGPSTGELFF.

J is TRBJ2-1 and V is TRBV29-1; without DNA, the TCRdb call of TRBD1 cannot be checked. The CDR3 is 11 amino acids. CDR1 is SQVTM, CDR2 ANQGSEA, per germline. CDR3 residues: CSAPARTEQFF.

The CDR3: CASSLGREGETGELFF. The V gene is TRBV28, the J gene TRBJ2-2; checking the TCRdb D call of TRBD2 is not possible without DNA. The CDR3 length is 16 residues. Germline V CDR1 and CDR2: MDHEN, SYDVKM. The full variable domain, rest sourced from reference TRBV28 and TRBJ2-2, is DVKVTQSSRYLVKRTGEKVFLECVQDMDHENMFWYRQDPGLGLRLIYFSYDVKMKEKGDIPEGYSVSREKKERFSLILESASTNQTSMYLCASSLGREGETGELFFGEGSRLTVL.

The chain recombines TRBV5-6 with TRBJ1-5; the D call from TCRdb, TRBD1, cannot be confirmed without DNA. Germline values: CDR1 SGHDT, CDR2 YYEEEE. CDR3 size: 14 residues. The chain's CDR3 is CASSYRQGNQPQHF.

The chain joins TRBV6-6 to TRBJ2-3; TCRdb calls TRBD1, which cannot be checked without DNA. CDR1 is MNHNY and CDR2 is SVGAGI in the germline V gene (reference sequence). This CDR3 spans 17 amino acids. CDR3 residues: CASSYPSYRVGTDTQYF.

The chain joins TRBV11-2 to TRBJ1-3; the TRBD1 assignment by TCRdb is unverifiable without DNA. The CDR3 is made up of 16 amino acids. From germline, CDR1 is SGHAT and CDR2 FQNNGV. CDR3 protein: CASSSGQDLSGNTIYF.